What follows describes a single TCR beta chain. The CDR3 has 15 residues. Looked up from germline, CDR1 is SGHNT and CDR2 is YYREEE (reference sequence). V was pared by 0 bases and J by 6 bases, with 12 bases between. The source of the sample is a study of OX40 agonist ivuxolimab in advanced cancers. Study at large: The mean age was approximately 60 years, ranging from about 23 to 85, with 80% to 85% of participants male.

The table came from immunoSEQ multiplex PCR; TCRdb's copy has only in-frame clones and leaves some out. Here the sample spans approximately 17,000 clones, around 71% being singletons. This chain links TRBV5-4 with TRBJ1-4; no reliable D call. This sample comprised CD4+ or CD8+ T cells sorted from blood, obtained in a trial of the OX40 agonist ivuxolimab. The sequence was collected from an adult with an advanced solid tumor such as melanoma, head and neck, liver or kidney cancer. CDR3 residues: CASSLAGRMDEKLFF. The CDR3 DNA reads as TGTGCCAGCAGCTTGGCCGGCAGGATGGATGAAAAACTGTTTTTT. Complete variable domain (other parts from reference TRBV5-4 and TRBJ1-4): ETGVTQSPTHLIKTRGQQVTLRCSSQSGHNTVSWYQQALGQGPQFIFQYYREEENGRGNFPPRFSGLQFPNYSSELNVNALELDDSALYLCASSLAGRMDEKLFFGSGTQLSVL.